The 24 T cell receptor beta chains presented below share a single source sample, sequenced in a study of shared clonotypes between healthy human individuals. The table came from immunoSEQ multiplex PCR; TCRdb's copy has only in-frame clones and leaves some out. Of 2,500,000 or so clones detected, approximately 94% appear once; the ten largest clones hold approximately 0.37%. The sequenced sample was naive CD4+ T cells from PBMCs. Noted subset: CD45RA+ positively selected. These receptors were taken from a man aged 18 to 30 in good health. Some clones in this sample may be carry-over from other donors' samples.

The V call is TRBV5-1, the J call TRBJ2-5, with D possibly being TRBD2 (5 bases). With the DNA end fitting TRBJ2-7 better, the J assignment may be wrong. The CDR3 is 18 residues long. Germline CDR1 reads SGHRS; CDR2 reads YFSETQ. CDR3 nucleotide sequence: TGCGCCAGCAGCTCCCCCAGGCGAGGGCGCACCAGCTCCTACGAGCAGTACTTC. Its translation: CASSSPRRGRTSSYEQYF.

The rearrangement joins TRBV30 to TRBJ2-5, with D perhaps TRBD2 (6 bases). Germline lookup yields CDR1 GTSNPN and CDR2 SVGIG (reference sequence). The CDR3 length is 13 residues. V lost 4 bases and J 1 base, leaving 10 bases between the germline ends. The CDR3 reads CAWTNSGQETQYF. Here the CDR3 DNA reads TGTGCCTGGACTAATAGCGGCCAAGAGACCCAGTACTTC.

The chain employs TRBV7-3 and TRBJ1-2, with D tentatively TRBD1 (5 bases). With 4 bases removed from V and 9 bases from J, the gap between germline ends came to 18 bases. The CDR3 has 14 residues. The germline V gene has CDR1 SGHTA and CDR2 FQGTGA. The CDR3 loop is CASSSNEGSGSYTF. As DNA, the CDR3 is TGTGCCAGCAGCTCTAATGAGGGGAGTGGTAGCTACACCTTC.

The chain links TRBV10-3 to TRBJ1-1; TRBD1 agrees at 10 bases. Germline CDR1 ENHRY, CDR2 SYGVKD. The CDR3 has 14 residues. Trimming removed 6 bases from V and 6 bases from J; junction bases left unmatched: 7. The CDR3 bases are TGTGCCATCAGCCGGGGACAGGGGAGTTCTGAAGCTTTCTTT. It yields the protein CAISRGQGSSEAFF.

The rearrangement uses TRBV7-2 and TRBJ2-3; 12 bases align to TRBD2. V lost 2 bases and J lost 2; bases outside the gene matches: 5. The CDR3 runs 17 residues. Germline V gene data show CDR1 as SGHTA and CDR2 as FQGNSA. CDR3 in DNA: TGTGCCAGCAGCTTACCGGGACTAGCGGGTATCACAGATACGCAGTATTTT. This gives the protein CASSLPGLAGITDTQYF. The whole variable domain, remainder taken from reference TRBV7-2 and TRBJ2-3, is GAGVSQSPSNKVTEKGKDVELRCDPISGHTALYWYRQSLGQGLEFLIYFQGNSAPDKSGLPSDRFSAERTGGSVSTLTIQRTQQEDSAVYLCASSLPGLAGITDTQYFGPGTRLTVL.

The rearrangement links TRBV29-1 to TRBJ2-6; tentative D call: TRBD2 (6 bases). CDR1 and CDR2 (germline): SQVTM, ANQGSEA. With 1 base removed from V and 1 base from J, the gap between germline ends came to 20 bases. The CDR3 sequence is 19 residues long. DNA for the CDR3: TGCAGCGTTGAAGCCCCTTTCGGTAGCGGAGAATCTGGGGCCAACGTCCTGACTTTC. Protein product: CSVEAPFGSGESGANVLTF. Supplemented by reference TRBV29-1 and TRBJ2-6, the full variable domain reads SAVISQKPSRDICQRGTSLTIQCQVDSQVTMMFWYRQQPGQSLTLIATANQGSEATYESGFVIDKFPISRPNLTFSTLTVSNMSPEDSSIYLCSVEAPFGSGESGANVLTFGAGSRLTVL.

CDR3 sequence: CASSVRAFEGEQYF. The CDR3 coding sequence is TGTGCCAGCAGCGTACGGGCCTTCGAAGGTGAGCAGTACTTC. V gene TRBV9 combines with J gene TRBJ2-7; D not certain. Germline CDR1 is SGDLS and CDR2 is YYNGEE. Trimming left V 1 base short and J 7 bases short, with 15 bases between. The length of the CDR3 is 14 residues.

The chain has TRBV28 and TRBJ1-3; TRBD1 might be the D (6 bases). The CDR3 length is 15 residues. V was cut by 3 bases and J by 3 bases, with 12 bases left in between. The V gene's germline CDR1 is MDHEN and CDR2 SYDVKM. CDR3 loop: CASSFPGVGGNTIYF. The CDR3 nucleotides read TGTGCCAGCAGTTTTCCAGGGGTCGGTGGAAACACCATATATTTT.

V is TRBV21-1 and J is TRBJ2-7; the table's D call, TRBD1, was not checked against the DNA. TRBV21-1 is assigned pseudogene status. CDR3 length: 19 residues. CDR3 region: CASSRKGDRGPLSSYEQYF. In DNA form, the CDR3 reads TGTGCCAGCAGCAGAAAAGGAGACAGGGGCCCTCTCAGCTCCTACGAGCAGTACTTC.

The chain links TRBV2 to TRBJ1-2, with D possibly being TRBD1 (5 bases). There are 15 residues in the CDR3. Trimming took 2 bases from V and 3 from J, leaving 13 bases between them. Germline loops: CDR1 SNHLY, CDR2 FYNNEI. CDR3 DNA sequence: TGTGCCAGCAGTGAAATCTCGGGGGATGACTATGGCTACACCTTC. Translating it yields CASSEISGDDYGYTF.

With respect to this clone: The same CDR3 arises from other DNA sequences in this sample as well. The chain is built from TRBV5-5 and TRBJ2-1; 8 positions agree with TRBD2. CDR3 length: 15 residues. J lost 0 bases, V lost 3 bases, and 2 bases had no gene match. The germline CDR1 and CDR2 sequences are SGHKS and YYEKEE (reference sequence). The CDR3 loop is CASSSTSDSYNEQFF. CDR3 DNA sequence: TGTGCCAGCAGCTCGACTAGCGACTCCTACAATGAGCAGTTCTTC.

The chain has TRBV6-5 and TRBJ2-7, with TRBD2 matching over 7 bases. Germline CDR1 is MNHEY and CDR2 is SVGAGI. This CDR3 has 14 residues. Trimming took 6 bases from V and 0 from J; bases not matched to a gene: 5. The CDR3 DNA reads as TGTGCCAGCAGAGCCGGCGGGAGCTCCTACGAGCAGTACTTC. It codes for CASRAGGSSYEQYF.

This chain uses TRBV5-6 with TRBJ2-1; D perhaps matches TRBD1 (5 bases). The CDR3 extends over 14 amino acids. CDR1 is SGHDT, CDR2 YYEEEE, per germline. Trimming stripped 2 bases from V and 9 bases from J, with 15 bases between. The CDR3 sequence is CASSFRTKGAEQFF. The DNA for the CDR3 is TGTGCCAGCAGCTTCCGGACCAAAGGGGCTGAGCAGTTCTTC.

The V gene is TRBV19, the J gene TRBJ1-5; 10 bases map to TRBD1. Germline V gene lookup returns CDR1 LNHDA and CDR2 SQIVND (reference sequence). The CDR3 has 15 amino acids. Germline trimming cut 1 base from V and 6 bases from J; bases unmatched to any gene: 3. CDR3 coding DNA: TGTGCCAGTAGTATAGGACAGGGGGCTCGTCAGCCCCAGCATTTT. Its protein product is CASSIGQGARQPQHF.

In its sample, this clone was seen a few times. The gene calls are TRBV7-9 and TRBJ1-5; no firm D call. The CDR3 spans 13 residues. Trimming shortened V by 3 bases and J by 5 bases, and 8 bases separated the two germline ends. Per germline, CDR1 SEHNR and CDR2 FQNEAQ (reference sequence). DNA of the CDR3: TGTGCCAGCAGCTTTTTGGCAGATCAGCCCCAGCATTTT. Translation gives CASSFLADQPQHF.

The gene calls are TRBV28 and TRBJ2-5; D not certain. Between the trimmed V and J ends, which lost 5 bases and 4 bases, there was a span of 23 bases. CDR3 length: 17 amino acids. CDR1 and CDR2 (germline): MDHEN, SYDVKM. The CDR3 sequence: CASSLAWANEYGETQYF. The CDR3 nucleotides read TGTGCCAGCAGTCTCGCCTGGGCGAACGAATATGGAGAGACCCAGTACTTC.

The chain couples TRBV14 to TRBJ2-1; D remains unclear. CDR1 is SGHDN, CDR2 FVKESK, per germline. V lost 0 bases and J 2 bases, leaving 8 bases between the germline ends. This CDR3 has 15 residues. In nucleotides, the CDR3 is TGTGCCAGCAGCCAAGACAGGCTCCCCTACAATGAGCAGTTCTTC. It translates to CASSQDRLPYNEQFF.

The rearrangement uses TRBV5-1 and TRBJ2-5; 11 bases line up with TRBD2. V lost 0 bases and J lost 11; bases outside the gene matches: 9. Germline-derived CDR1 and CDR2 are SGHRS and YFSETQ. The CDR3 is made up of 15 amino acids. The DNA for the CDR3 is TGCGCCAGCAGCTTGGAGCTAGCGGGAGGCGGAGAGCAGTACTTC. Translation: CASSLELAGGGEQYF. Supplemented by reference TRBV5-1 and TRBJ2-5, the full variable domain reads KAGVTQTPRYLIKTRGQQVTLSCSPISGHRSVSWYQQTPGQGLQFLFEYFSETQRNKGNFPGRFSGRQFSNSRSEMNVSTLELGDSALYLCASSLELAGGGEQYFGPGTRLLVL.

The chain employs TRBV6-6 and TRBJ1-2; unclear D gene. The CDR3 consists of 12 residues. V was shortened by 6 bases and J by 6 bases, with 11 bases between the two germline ends. Looked up from germline, CDR1 is MNHNY and CDR2 is SVGAGI (reference sequence). As DNA, the CDR3 is TGTGCCAGCAGCGACGAGAAGCATGGCTACACCTTC. This sequence encodes CASSDEKHGYTF.

Comments on this clone: Other nucleotide sequences from this sample produce the same CDR3. The chain is built from TRBV2 and TRBJ2-7, with D hard to call. The length of the CDR3 is 12 residues. Per the germline V gene, CDR1 is SNHLY and CDR2 is FYNNEI. V lost 5 bases and J lost 0, with 5 bases in between. CDR3 sequence: CASSTSSYEQYF. The CDR3 DNA reads TGTGCCAGCAGTACGAGCTCCTACGAGCAGTACTTC. The full variable domain, rest sourced from reference TRBV2 and TRBJ2-7, is EPEVTQTPSHQVTQMGQEVILRCVPISNHLYFYWYRQILGQKVEFLVSFYNNEISEKSEIFDDQFSVERPDGSNFTLKIRSTKLEDSAMYFCASSTSSYEQYFGPGTRLTVT.

In DNA form, the CDR3 reads TGCGCCAGCAGTGAGACTCGGGACAGGGGAAGTAATGAGCAGTTCTTC. It encodes CASSETRDRGSNEQFF. The chain is built from TRBV10-1 and TRBJ2-1, with 10 bases fitting TRBD1. V lost 2 bases to trimming and J lost 7 bases; unmatched junction nucleotides: 8. There are 16 residues in the CDR3. The germline gives CDR1 WNHNN, CDR2 SYGVQD (reference sequence).

The gene calls are TRBV28 and TRBJ1-2; D is perhaps TRBD1 (6 bases). The CDR3 sequence is 15 residues long. V was cut by 5 bases and J by 4 bases, with 17 bases left in between. CDR1 is MDHEN, CDR2 SYDVKM, per germline. Here the CDR3 DNA reads TGTGCCAGCAGTCTGCGCCTCAGGGGCCTCTATGGCTACACCTTC. Protein product: CASSLRLRGLYGYTF.

The J gene is TRBJ2-7, the V gene TRBV28; 8 positions agree with TRBD1. The V segment lost 0 bases and the J segment 5 bases; nucleotides outside the gene matches: 3. This CDR3 is 14 amino acids long. Germline V lookup: CDR1 MDHEN, CDR2 SYDVKM. CDR3 loop: CASSLWATGDEQYF. For the CDR3, the DNA is TGTGCCAGCAGTTTATGGGCGACAGGGGACGAGCAGTACTTC.

Of note for this clone: An end of the junction does not agree with germline; a read error may underlie this. The CDR3 DNA sequence: TGTGCCAGTAGTATCCCCGACAACGAGCAGTTCTTC. Protein sequence: CASSIPDNEQFF. V is TRBV19 and J is TRBJ2-1; unclear D gene. CDR1 is LNHDA, CDR2 SQIVND, per germline (reference sequence). CDR3 length: 12 amino acids.